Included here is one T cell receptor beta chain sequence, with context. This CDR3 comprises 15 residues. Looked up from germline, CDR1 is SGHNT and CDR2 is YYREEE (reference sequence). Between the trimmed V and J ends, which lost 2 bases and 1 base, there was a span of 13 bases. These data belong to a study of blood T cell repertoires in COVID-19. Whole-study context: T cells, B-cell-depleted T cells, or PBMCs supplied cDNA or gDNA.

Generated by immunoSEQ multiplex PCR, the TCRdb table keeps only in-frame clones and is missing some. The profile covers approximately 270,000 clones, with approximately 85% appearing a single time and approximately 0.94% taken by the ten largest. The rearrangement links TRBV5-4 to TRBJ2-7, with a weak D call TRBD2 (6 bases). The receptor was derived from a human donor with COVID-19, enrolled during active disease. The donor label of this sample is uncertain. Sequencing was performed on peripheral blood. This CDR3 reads CASSLGGRGSYEQYF. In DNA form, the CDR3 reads TGTGCCAGCAGCTTAGGAGGGAGAGGATCCTACGAGCAGTACTTC. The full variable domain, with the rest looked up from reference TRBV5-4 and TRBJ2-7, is ETGVTQSPTHLIKTRGQQVTLRCSSQSGHNTVSWYQQALGQGPQFIFQYYREEENGRGNFPPRFSGLQFPNYSSELNVNALELDDSALYLCASSLGGRGSYEQYFGPGTRLTVT.